A single sample is the source of the 16 T cell receptor beta chains below, sequenced in a study of radiation and T cells in renal cell carcinoma. Specified time point: blood 4 weeks post-SBRT, at nephrectomy. Treatment specified: 15 Gy SBRT to primary tumor, nephrectomy 4 weeks later. Sequenced by immunoSEQ multiplex PCR; TCRdb stores in-frame clones only, minus some. This sample has 150,000 to 200,000 clones; less than 90% occur once, and the top ten carry about 11%. This specimen consisted of blood, obtained from a patient whose treatment included radiotherapy and nephrectomy. The receptors come from a woman in her forties or fifties with renal cell carcinoma.

The J gene is TRBJ2-2, the V gene TRBV20-1; D might be TRBD1 (5 bases). The CDR3 totals 11 residues. V was cut by 3 bases and J by 6 bases, with 5 bases left in between. Germline CDR1 is DFQATT and CDR2 is SNEGSKA (reference sequence). The DNA for the CDR3 is TGCAGTGCTAGCAGGGCCGGGGAGCTGTTTTTT. Translation: CSASRAGELFF.

The rearrangement joins TRBV7-8 to TRBJ2-7; 9 bases line up with TRBD1. The CDR3 consists of 15 residues. Losses at the gene ends were 5 bases for V and 4 bases for J; bases not matched to a gene: 9. The V gene's germline CDR1 is SGHVS and CDR2 FQNEAQ. Here the CDR3 DNA reads TGTGCCAGCAGCCTCGACAGGGGGAAAGAGTACGAGCAGTACTTC. Protein sequence: CASSLDRGKEYEQYF.

The chain combines TRBV7-6 with TRBJ2-7; TRBD2 might be the D (6 bases). With 2 bases removed from V and 1 base from J, the gap between germline ends came to 9 bases. The CDR3 has 14 residues. CDR1 is SGHVS and CDR2 is FNYEAQ in the germline V gene. CDR3 coding DNA: TGTGCCAGCAGCTTATGGGGGGAGTCCTACGAGCAGTACTTC. This translates into CASSLWGESYEQYF.

V usage is TRBV29-1 and J usage is TRBJ2-5; D possibly corresponds to TRBD1 (6 bases). Germline-derived CDR1 and CDR2 are SQVTM and ANQGSEA. V shed 6 bases and J shed 1 base, with 12 bases lying between them. CDR3 size: 13 residues. CDR3 in amino acids: CSVAGTTQETQYF. DNA of the CDR3: TGCAGCGTGGCCGGGACAACCCAAGAGACCCAGTACTTC.

A few counts support this clone. The V gene is TRBV6-1, the J gene TRBJ1-2; D is ambiguous. V lost 3 bases and J 7 bases, leaving 21 bases between the germline ends. The CDR3 has 16 amino acids. Germline CDR1 reads MNHNS; CDR2 reads SASEGT. Here the CDR3 DNA reads TGTGCCAGCAGTGACCAATCGTCTGGACTGGCCGGTGGCTACACCTTC. It codes for CASSDQSSGLAGGYTF.

This chain joins TRBV10-2 and TRBJ2-7; 7 bases agree with TRBD1. The CDR3 has 15 residues. Losses at the gene ends were 3 bases for V and 4 bases for J; bases not matched to a gene: 9. Germline CDR1 is WSHSY and CDR2 is SAAADI. The CDR3 sequence is CASSDPQGKFYEQYF. The CDR3 DNA sequence: TGCGCCAGCAGTGACCCACAGGGGAAGTTTTACGAGCAGTACTTC.

The chain uses TRBV11-3 and TRBJ2-1; D is ambiguous. CDR1 is SGHNT and CDR2 is YENEEA in the germline V gene. V lost 5 bases, J lost 4 bases, and 9 bases lay in between. The CDR3 totals 13 residues. The chain's CDR3 is CASSPGFYNEQFF. CDR3 bases: TGTGCCAGCAGCCCTGGTTTTTACAATGAGCAGTTCTTC.

V usage is TRBV19 and J usage is TRBJ2-1, with D tentatively TRBD2 (5 bases). The length of the CDR3 is 13 residues. The V gene lost 3 bases and the J gene lost 9 bases, with 12 bases spanning the gap. Germline CDR1 LNHDA, CDR2 SQIVND (reference sequence). CDR3 sequence: CASSIKGSGEQFF. In DNA form, the CDR3 reads TGTGCCAGTAGTATTAAGGGCAGCGGTGAGCAGTTCTTC.

The rearrangement uses TRBV7-2 and TRBJ2-2; TRBD2 aligns across 15 bases. Germline V gene data show CDR1 as SGHTA and CDR2 as FQGNSA. The CDR3 is 17 residues long. V shed 4 bases and J 7 bases; nucleotides not matched to a gene: 7. This chain's CDR3 is CASSSGLAGGPSGELFF. The CDR3 DNA sequence: TGTGCCAGCAGCTCCGGACTAGCGGGGGGGCCGAGCGGGGAGCTGTTTTTT.

This sequence joins TRBV21-1 and TRBJ2-4. TRBV21-1 is a documented pseudogene. The CDR3 spans 16 residues. CDR3 sequence: CASSKDGQLAKNIQYF. The CDR3, as DNA: TGTGCCAGCAGCAAAGATGGTCAGCTAGCCAAAAACATTCAGTACTTC.

CDR3 DNA sequence: TGTGCCAGCAGCTTGAGGACAGGGGAGACCAATGAGCAGTTCTTC. Protein: CASSLRTGETNEQFF. The V call is TRBV5-4, the J call TRBJ2-1, with 9 bases aligning to TRBD1. V shed 1 base and J 6 bases; nucleotides not matched to a gene: 5. The germline V gene has CDR1 SGHNT and CDR2 YYREEE (reference sequence). The CDR3 covers 15 residues.

The J gene is TRBJ2-1, the V gene TRBV5-1; D ambiguous. The CDR3 consists of 19 residues. Trimming stripped 1 base from V and 9 bases from J, with 29 bases between. CDR1 is SGHRS and CDR2 is YFSETQ in the germline V gene. The CDR3 sequence: CASSLFCSPSEDLQCEQFF. The CDR3 nucleotides read TGCGCCAGCAGCTTGTTTTGTTCCCCGAGCGAGGATCTACAATGTGAGCAGTTCTTC.

The chain employs TRBV21-1 and TRBJ1-5; the D call in the table, TRBD1, was not verified against the DNA. TRBV21-1 is termed a pseudogene. This CDR3 is 18 amino acids long. The CDR3 protein is CASSKDPTGTPRRQPQHF. The CDR3 DNA reads TGTGCCAGCAGCAAAGACCCGACAGGGACCCCCAGGAGACAGCCCCAGCATTTT.

The CDR3 region is CASSLGAGLYEQYF. CDR3 sequence (DNA): TGTGCCAGCAGCTTAGGGGCAGGATTATACGAGCAGTACTTC. This chain connects TRBV7-9 to TRBJ2-7; D unclear. Germline V gene sequence: CDR1 SEHNR, CDR2 FQNEAQ (reference sequence). The V gene lost 1 base and the J gene lost 4 bases, with 11 bases spanning the gap. The CDR3 contains 14 residues.

The rearrangement links TRBV6-6 to TRBJ1-2; no definite D call. This CDR3 contains 14 residues. Trimming took off 3 bases at V and 0 bases at J, with 8 bases between the two ends. CDR1 is MNHNY and CDR2 is SVGAGI in the germline V gene (reference sequence). CDR3 coding DNA: TGTGCCAGCAGTTATCGGACGGCTAACTATGGCTACACCTTC. This encodes CASSYRTANYGYTF.

The rearrangement links TRBV18 to TRBJ1-5, with D possibly matching TRBD1 (6 bases). Trimming removed 2 bases from V and 2 bases from J, with 13 bases in between. CDR3 length: 16 amino acids. Germline CDR1 reads KGHSH; CDR2 reads LQKENI. The CDR3 DNA reads as TGTGCCAGCTCACCAGGGACACCCCCGGGCAATCAGCCCCAGCATTTT. This gives the protein CASSPGTPPGNQPQHF.